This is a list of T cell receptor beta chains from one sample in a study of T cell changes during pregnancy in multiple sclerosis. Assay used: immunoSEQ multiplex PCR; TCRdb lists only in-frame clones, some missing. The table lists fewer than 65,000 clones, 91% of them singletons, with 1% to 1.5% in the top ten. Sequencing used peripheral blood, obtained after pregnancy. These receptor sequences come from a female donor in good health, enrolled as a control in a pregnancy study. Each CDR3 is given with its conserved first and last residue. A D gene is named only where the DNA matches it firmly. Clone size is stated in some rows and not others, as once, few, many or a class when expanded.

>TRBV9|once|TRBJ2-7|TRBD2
TGTGCCAGCAGCTCTACTAGCGGGTACGAGCAGTACTTC
CASSSTSGYEQYF
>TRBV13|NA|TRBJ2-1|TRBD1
TGTGCCAGCAGCTCCGGGACAGGTTACAATGAGCAGTTCTTC
CASSSGTGYNEQFF
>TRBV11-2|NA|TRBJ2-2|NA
TGTGCCAGCAGCAGCTTATCCGGGACTTCCAACACCGGGGAGCTGTTTTTT
CASSSLSGTSNTGELFF
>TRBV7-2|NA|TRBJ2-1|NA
TGTGCCAGCAGCTTCGGTGGCTCCTACAATGAGCAGTTCTTC
CASSFGGSYNEQFF
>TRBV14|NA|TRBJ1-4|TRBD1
TGTGCCAGCAGCCCGCGACAGGGGAAGGAAAAACTGTTTTTT
CASSPRQGKEKLFF
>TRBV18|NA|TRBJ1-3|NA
TGTGCCAGCTCACGGGAGAGCTCTGGAAACACCATATATTTT
CASSRESSGNTIYF
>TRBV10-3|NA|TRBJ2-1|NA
TGTGCCATCATAGACAGCTCGGATGAGCAGTTCTTC
CAIIDSSDEQFF
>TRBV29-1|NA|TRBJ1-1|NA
TGCAGCGTTGACAGCACGCGGGCTTTCTTT
CSVDSTRAFF
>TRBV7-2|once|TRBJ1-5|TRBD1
TGTGCCAGCAGCTTAGGGGACAGCCCACATCAGCCCCAGCATTTT
CASSLGDSPHQPQHF
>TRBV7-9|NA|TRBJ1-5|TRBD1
TGTGCCAGCAGTACTACCGGGACAGGGGGGAATCAGCCCCAGCATTTT
CASSTTGTGGNQPQHF
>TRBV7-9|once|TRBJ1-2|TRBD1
TGTGCCAGCAGCATCTCACAGGGGGTAGGTGGCTACACCTTC
CASSISQGVGGYTF
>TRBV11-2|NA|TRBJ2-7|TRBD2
TGTGCCAGCAGCTTAGGAACGGGGGGAACCTACGAGCAGTACTTC
CASSLGTGGTYEQYF
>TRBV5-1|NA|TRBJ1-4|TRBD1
TGCGCCAGCAGCTTGTGGGGGGACAGGTCTCATGAAAAACTGTTTTTT
CASSLWGDRSHEKLFF
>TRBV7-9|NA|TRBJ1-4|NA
TGTGCCAGCAGCTTAGCGCGGTCTACTGGCGAAAAACTGTTTTTT
CASSLARSTGEKLFF
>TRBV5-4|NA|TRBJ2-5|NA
TGTGCCAGCAGCTTATGGACAAAGCAAGAGACCCAGTACTTC
CASSLWTKQETQYF
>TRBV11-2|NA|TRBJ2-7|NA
TGTGCCAGCAGCTTGGACAGAATTTCCTACGAGCAGTACTTC
CASSLDRISYEQYF
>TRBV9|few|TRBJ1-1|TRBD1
TGTGCCAGCAGCACCTACAGGGGAGCGGACACTGAAGCTTTCTTT
CASSTYRGADTEAFF
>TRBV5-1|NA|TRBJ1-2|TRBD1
TGCGCCAGCAGCCCTACAGGGGGGGATGGCTACACCTTC
CASSPTGGDGYTF
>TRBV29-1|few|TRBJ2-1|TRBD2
TGCAGCGTTGATTCGTGGGGGGGGTACAATGAGCAGTTCTTC
CSVDSWGGYNEQFF
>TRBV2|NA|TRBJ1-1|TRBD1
TGTGCCAGCAGTATGGACAGGGGGAACACTGAAGCTTTCTTT
CASSMDRGNTEAFF
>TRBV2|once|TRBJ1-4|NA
TGTGCCAGCAGGAGGGCAGGAGAAAAACTGTTTTTT
CASRRAGEKLFF
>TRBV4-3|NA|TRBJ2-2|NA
TGCGCCAGCAGCCAATTTAGCGGCGGGGACACCGGGGAGCTGTTTTTT
CASSQFSGGDTGELFF
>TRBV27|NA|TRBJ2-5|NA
TGTGCCAGCAGTTTATCGGCTAGCGAAGAGACCCAGTACTTC
CASSLSASEETQYF
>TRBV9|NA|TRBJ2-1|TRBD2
TGTGCCAGCAGCGTAGCGTCGCCGGGACTAGCGGGGGAAAATGAGCAGTTCTTC
CASSVASPGLAGENEQFF
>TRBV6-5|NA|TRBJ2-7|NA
TGTGCCAGCAGTTACTCGAAACAGTACGAGCAGTACTTC
CASSYSKQYEQYF
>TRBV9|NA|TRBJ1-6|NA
TGTGCCAGCAGCGTAGGTTGGCAGGGGAATTCACCCCTCCACTTT
CASSVGWQGNSPLHF
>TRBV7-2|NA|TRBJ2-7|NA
TGTGCCAGCAGCGTCTCAGGGCACGAGCAGTACTTC
CASSVSGHEQYF
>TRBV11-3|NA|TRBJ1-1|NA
TGTGCTAGCAGCTTACGTGGGGGCGGGAACACTGAAGCTTTCTTT
CASSLRGGGNTEAFF
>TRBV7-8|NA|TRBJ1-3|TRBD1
TGTGCCAGCAGCGCAGGGACAGAATTAAACACCATATATTTT
CASSAGTELNTIYF
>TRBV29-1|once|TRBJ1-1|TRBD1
TGCAGCGCTAACAATAAGGGGGCTACTGAAGCTTTCTTT
CSANNKGATEAFF
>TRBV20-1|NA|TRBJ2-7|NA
TGCAGTGCCCCTGAGCCAAACGAGCAGTACTTC
CSAPEPNEQYF
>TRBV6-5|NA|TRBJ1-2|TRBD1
TGTGCCAGCAGTTTTGGGGACAGATCCGGCTACACCTTC
CASSFGDRSGYTF
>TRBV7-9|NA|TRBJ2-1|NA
TGTGCCAGCAGCTCCCGGGGGTACTCCTACAATGAGCAGTTCTTC
CASSSRGYSYNEQFF
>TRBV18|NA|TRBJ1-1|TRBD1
TGTGCCAGCTCACTAGGGGGACAGGGCGTAGAGACTGAAGCTTTCTTT
CASSLGGQGVETEAFF
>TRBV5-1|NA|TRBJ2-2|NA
TGCGCCAGCAAGGTACAGTCTAACACCGGGGAGCTGTTTTTT
CASKVQSNTGELFF
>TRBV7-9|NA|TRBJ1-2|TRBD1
TGTGCCAGCAGCTTAACGACAGGACAGGCGAGTGGCTACACCTTC
CASSLTTGQASGYTF
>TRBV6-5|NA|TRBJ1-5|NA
TGTGCCAGCAGCACTACAGGTAGCAATCAGCCCCAGCATTTT
CASSTTGSNQPQHF